The text below deals with one TCR beta chain. The sample is drawn from a study of T cell changes during pregnancy in multiple sclerosis. V was clipped by 6 bases and J by 1 base; unmatched bases: 6. The CDR3 loop spans 15 amino acids. Germline loops: CDR1 SNHLY, CDR2 FYNNEI. Sequencing was performed with immunoSEQ multiplex PCR; in TCRdb, only in-frame clones are kept and a portion is missing. The repertoire holds approximately 100,000 clones, with roughly nine tenths as singletons. The sequences come from peripheral blood, collected before pregnancy. This rearrangement joins TRBV2 to TRBJ2-7; 10 bases agree with TRBD2. The sequence was obtained from a female donor with multiple sclerosis, enrolled in a pregnancy study. The CDR3 DNA sequence: TGTGCCAGCAGCCTCGGGACTAGCGCGTCCTACGAGCAGTACTTC. Its protein product is CASSLGTSASYEQYF.